Listed below are T cell receptor beta chains from one sample, sequenced in a study of blood T cells in healthy people across ages. TCRdb re-derived calls from the 5' RACE reads in MiXCR, one entry per CDR3 protein. The data hold over a million distinct CDR3 sequences, with around 39% observed a single time. The sample taken for sequencing was blood. The receptors here all came from a woman aged 18-29 years in good health. Both conserved end residues are part of each CDR3.

v_call | cdr3_aa
TRBV10-1 | CASSDGQGATNEKLFF
TRBV9 | CASSAGTSGTTLKETQYF
TRBV14 | CASSQDLGGGDEQYF
TRBV29-1 | CSVAGSGSSYNEQYF
TRBV10-3 | CAISETGVTNEKLFF
TRBV12-3/TRBV12-4 | CASSQNTPGGGGDTQYF
TRBV6-1 | CASREYSNQPQHF
TRBV9 | CASSVSGTIRDTQYF
TRBV28 | CATFIAGRTDTQYF
TRBV5-6 | CASSPRGGSLYEQYF
TRBV24-1 | CATSDQRGVNEQFF
TRBV29-1 | CSVVPDSVSHEQYF
TRBV6-1 | CASSEPRIQYF
TRBV11-2 | CASSPLSRVEKLFF
TRBV12-5 | CASGRINEQFF
TRBV15 | CATSRVRTVNSPLHF
TRBV5-1 | CASSGGQALGSYEQYF
TRBV7-2 | CASSLAPSGARHYGYTF
TRBV28 | CASSMGRTEHF
TRBV20-1 | CSARGTYVNEQFF
TRBV6-5 | CASSVNSVLNYGYTF
TRBV21-1 | CASSKEGPSCLAKNIQYF
TRBV3-1 | CASSGQVGVRGEAFF
TRBV30 | CAWSVTDPGEQYF
TRBV5-4 | CASSLAWAGLFYGYTF
TRBV20-1 | CSALKGKETQFF
TRBV7-6 | CASSLGPGDEQFF
TRBV6-5 | CASSYLNEQFF
TRBV28 | CASSLLGDSGANVLTF
TRBV6-6 | CASSYRADSYNEQFF
TRBV28 | CASSPGMDRAFIYGYTF
TRBV6-1 | CASEEREIYGYTF
TRBV12-3/TRBV12-4 | CASSLQGALGNSPLHF
TRBV24-1 | CVTSDGELDTQYF
TRBV12-3/TRBV12-4 | CASPTASGANVLTF
TRBV6-5 | CASSYGGLTGELFF
TRBV5-1 | CASSLGGPMMGNEQFF
TRBV18 | CASSRGPNSYNEQFF
TRBV4-1 | CASSQLGVAAGYTF
TRBV4-2 | CASSRGTSGGTDAQYF